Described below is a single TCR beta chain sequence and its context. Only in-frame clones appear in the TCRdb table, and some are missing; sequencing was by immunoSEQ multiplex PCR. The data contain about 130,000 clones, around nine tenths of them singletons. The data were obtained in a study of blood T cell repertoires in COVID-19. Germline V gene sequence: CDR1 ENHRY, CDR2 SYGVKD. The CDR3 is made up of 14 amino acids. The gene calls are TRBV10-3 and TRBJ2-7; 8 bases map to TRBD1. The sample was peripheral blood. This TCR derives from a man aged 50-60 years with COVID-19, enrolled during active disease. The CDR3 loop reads CAIIQPGQDYERYV. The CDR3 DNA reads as TGTGCCATCATTCAACCGGGACAGGACTACGAGCGGTACGTC.